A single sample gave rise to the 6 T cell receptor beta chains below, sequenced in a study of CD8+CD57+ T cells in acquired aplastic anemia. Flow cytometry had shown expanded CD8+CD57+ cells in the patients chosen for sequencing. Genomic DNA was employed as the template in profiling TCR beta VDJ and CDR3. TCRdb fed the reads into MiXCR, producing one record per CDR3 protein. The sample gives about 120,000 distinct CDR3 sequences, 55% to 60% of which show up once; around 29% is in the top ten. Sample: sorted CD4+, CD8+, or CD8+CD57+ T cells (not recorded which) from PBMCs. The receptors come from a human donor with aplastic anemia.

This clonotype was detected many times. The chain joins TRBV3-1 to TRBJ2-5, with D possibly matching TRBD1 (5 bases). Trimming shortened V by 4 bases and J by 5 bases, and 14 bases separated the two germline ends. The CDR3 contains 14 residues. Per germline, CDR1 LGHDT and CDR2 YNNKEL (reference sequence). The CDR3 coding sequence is TGTGCCAGCAGCCCCCCTTTCGCAGGGGAGACCCAGTACTTC. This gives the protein CASSPPFAGETQYF.

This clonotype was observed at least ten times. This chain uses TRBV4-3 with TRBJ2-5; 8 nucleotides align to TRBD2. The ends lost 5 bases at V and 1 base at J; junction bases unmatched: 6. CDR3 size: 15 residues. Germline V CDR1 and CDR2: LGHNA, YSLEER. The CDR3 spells CASSDLAGGQETQYF. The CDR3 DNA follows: TGCGCCAGCAGCGACCTCGCGGGGGGCCAAGAGACCCAGTACTTC.

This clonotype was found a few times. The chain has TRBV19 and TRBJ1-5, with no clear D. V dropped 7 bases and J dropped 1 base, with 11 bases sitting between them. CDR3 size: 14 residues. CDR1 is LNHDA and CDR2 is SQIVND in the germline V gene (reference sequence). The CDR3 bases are TGTGCCAGTACCCACGGTGGGAGCAATCAGCCCCAGCATTTT. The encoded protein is CASTHGGSNQPQHF.

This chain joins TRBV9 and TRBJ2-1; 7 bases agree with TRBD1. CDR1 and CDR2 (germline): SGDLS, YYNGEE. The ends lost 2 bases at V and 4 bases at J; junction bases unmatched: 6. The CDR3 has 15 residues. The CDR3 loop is CASSVIGTAYNEQFF. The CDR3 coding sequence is TGTGCCAGCAGCGTGATCGGGACAGCGTACAATGAGCAGTTCTTC.

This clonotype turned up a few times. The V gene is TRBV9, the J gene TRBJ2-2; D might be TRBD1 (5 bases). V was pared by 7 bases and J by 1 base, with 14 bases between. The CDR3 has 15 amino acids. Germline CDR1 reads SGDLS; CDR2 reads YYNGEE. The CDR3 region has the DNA TGTGCCAGCGGGTTGGAGACAGAGAACACCGGGGAGCTGTTTTTT. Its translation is CASGLETENTGELFF.

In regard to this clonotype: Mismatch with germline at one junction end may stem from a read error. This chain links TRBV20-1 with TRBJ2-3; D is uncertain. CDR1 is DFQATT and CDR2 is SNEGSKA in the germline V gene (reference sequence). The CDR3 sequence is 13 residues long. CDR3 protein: CSARGLSPDTQCF. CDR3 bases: TGCAGTGCTAGGGGGTTGTCCCCAGATACGCAGTGTTTT.